Listed below are T cell receptor beta chains from one sample, sequenced in a study of vaccination effects on CD4 cells after COVID-19. Using immunoSEQ multiplex PCR, the repertoire was profiled, and TCRdb retains in-frame clones only, with some absent. The data contain 45,000 to 60,000 clones, roughly 70% of them singletons. Their specific antigens are unknown. Sample: CD4+ T cells from PBMCs cultured without peptide, taken after COVID-19 vaccination. The receptor source for this set is a human donor who received a COVID-19 vaccine. The CDR3 runs from the conserved cysteine through the conserved F or W. Each record gives: V gene, J gene, D gene, clone size, CDR3 DNA, CDR3 protein. D genes are given only for firm matches. Expanded clones are given a class, and other clones once, few, many or no size at all.

>TRBV19|TRBJ1-6|-|few
TGTGCCAGTAGCATGGAGGGAAATTCACCCCTCCACTTT
CASSMEGNSPLHF
>TRBV19|TRBJ1-5|-|-
TGTGCCAGTAGTATGCCGGCCTTCTATAGCAATCAGCCCCAGCATTTT
CASSMPAFYSNQPQHF
>TRBV7-6|TRBJ2-5|TRBD2|-
TGTGCCAGCAGCCCGGGAGGGGGGACCCAGTACTTC
CASSPGGGTQYF
>TRBV11-2|TRBJ2-5|TRBD1|-
TGTGCCAGCAGCTTACAGGGACAGGGGATAGAGACCCAGTACTTC
CASSLQGQGIETQYF
>TRBV6-5|TRBJ2-7|TRBD2|once
TGTGCCAGCAGATTGGGACTAGCGCAAACCTACGAGCAGTACTTC
CASRLGLAQTYEQYF
>TRBV20-1|TRBJ2-5|-|-
TGCAGTGCCAACAAGGGTGAAGCCCAGTACTTC
CSANKGEAQYF
>TRBV5-6|TRBJ2-5|-|-
TGTGCCAGCAGCTTTCAACAGGGCCAAGAGACCCAGTACTTC
CASSFQQGQETQYF
>TRBV2|TRBJ1-5|-|-
TGTGCCAGCGGAGAAGGTTATTGGCCCCAGCATTTT
CASGEGYWPQHF
>TRBV5-1|TRBJ1-4|-|-
TGCGCCAGCAGCTTGGGACAGGTTGATAATGAAAAACTGTTTTTT
CASSLGQVDNEKLFF
>TRBV10-2|TRBJ1-1|-|-
TGCGCCAGCAGTGAGAGGGGGAACACTGAAGCTTTCTTT
CASSERGNTEAFF
>TRBV7-8|TRBJ2-4|-|-
TGTGCCAGCAGCTTTTCGTGGTCTTCGGACATTCAGTACTTC
CASSFSWSSDIQYF
>TRBV11-2|TRBJ1-6|-|-
TGTGCCAGCAGCTCCGACATACAGTTTAGCTCCTATAATTCACCCCTCCACTTT
CASSSDIQFSSYNSPLHF
>TRBV6-2/TRBV6-3|TRBJ1-5|-|-
TGTGCCAGCAGTTACGAGAGCAATCAGCCCCAGCATTTT
CASSYESNQPQHF
>TRBV5-1|TRBJ1-2|-|-
TGCGCCAGCAGCTTAGACCCGAGTAACTATGGCTACACCTTC
CASSLDPSNYGYTF
>TRBV11-2|TRBJ2-5|-|-
TGTGCCAGCAGCTTAGATCGGACAGCGCAGTACTTC
CASSLDRTAQYF
>TRBV30|TRBJ1-2|TRBD1|medium-sized
TGTGCCTGGAAACTGACAGGGAGCGGCTACACCTTC
CAWKLTGSGYTF
>TRBV30|TRBJ1-2|-|-
TGTGCCTGGAGTGACCTCGACTGGGATGACTATGGCTACACCTTC
CAWSDLDWDDYGYTF
>TRBV5-4|TRBJ2-5|-|-
TGTGCCAGCAGCTTGTCCGGGCAACCACAAGAGACCCAGTACTTC
CASSLSGQPQETQYF
>TRBV14|TRBJ1-4|-|-
TGTGCCAGCAGCCAAGACGACAGGCCGGGTGAAAAACTGTTTTTT
CASSQDDRPGEKLFF
>TRBV10-1|TRBJ2-2|TRBD1|-
TGCGCCAGCAGTGGAAGGGGGCGCGACACCGGGGAGCTGTTTTTT
CASSGRGRDTGELFF
>TRBV10-1|TRBJ2-3|TRBD2|-
TGCGCCAGCAGTGAGTCCTCTAGCGGGGTTTCAGATACGCAGTATTTT
CASSESSSGVSDTQYF
>TRBV21-1|TRBJ2-4|-|once
TGTGCCAGCCCCGGTACCGGGACTAGCGGGCCGGGGGGGAACATTCAGTACTTC
CASPGTGTSGPGGNIQYF
>TRBV3-1/TRBV3-2|TRBJ2-3|-|-
TGTGCCAGCAGCCAGGAGGGGACGACAGATACGCAGTATTTT
CASSQEGTTDTQYF
>TRBV7-9|TRBJ2-5|-|-
TGTGCCAGCAGCTTACCACGATCGGGCGGGAAACAAGAGACCCAGTACTTC
CASSLPRSGGKQETQYF
>TRBV19|TRBJ1-3|-|-
TGTGCCAGTAAGCCCGACTCAGGGCTGACTGGAAACACCATATATTTT
CASKPDSGLTGNTIYF
>TRBV6-4|TRBJ1-5|-|-
TGTGCCAGCCCCAGGACATCATATAGCAATCAGCCCCAGCATTTT
CASPRTSYSNQPQHF
>TRBV7-9|TRBJ1-1|-|-
TGTGCCAGCAGCCCCTATGCTCTGAGAGGGAACACTGAAGCTTTCTTT
CASSPYALRGNTEAFF
>TRBV6-2/TRBV6-3|TRBJ1-5|-|-
TGTGCCAGCAGTTACGAGGAGTGGGAGGGTGTCAGCCAGCCCCAGCATTTT
CASSYEEWEGVSQPQHF
>TRBV14|TRBJ1-2|-|once
TGTGCCAGCAGCCCCGAATCGATAGGCTACACCTTC
CASSPESIGYTF
>TRBV29-1|TRBJ2-2|-|-
TGCAGCGTTTATGCCGGGTACACCGGGGAGCTGTTTTTT
CSVYAGYTGELFF
>TRBV24-1|TRBJ2-3|-|-
TGTGCCACCAGTGACGGAGGTTTTTATACGCAGTATTTT
CATSDGGFYTQYF
>TRBV25-1|TRBJ2-2|-|-
TGTGCCAGCAGTGAAATTGGCAGGGACACCGGGGAGCTGTTTTTT
CASSEIGRDTGELFF
>TRBV19|TRBJ1-1|TRBD1|-
TGTGCCAGTAGTTGGGGTACAGGGGGTGACACTGAAGCTTTCTTT
CASSWGTGGDTEAFF
>TRBV2|TRBJ1-6|TRBD1|few
TGTGCCAGCGGAACGGACAGGGGGGAATCACCCCTCCACTTT
CASGTDRGESPLHF
>TRBV7-6|TRBJ2-3|TRBD2|-
TGTGCCAGCAGCCGGACTAGCGGGTCAACCTCTAGCACAGATACGCAGTATTTT
CASSRTSGSTSSTDTQYF
>TRBV6-6|TRBJ2-1|-|once
TGTGCCAGCAGCCGGAGGGGGGAGGGGAATGAGCAGTTCTTC
CASSRRGEGNEQFF
>TRBV5-5|TRBJ1-5|TRBD1|-
TGTGCCAGCTGGGAGGGACAGGGGCTCGGGCAGCCCCAGCATTTT
CASWEGQGLGQPQHF
>TRBV19|TRBJ2-7|TRBD2|-
TGTGCCAGTAAAGGCGGAGCGGGAGGCTACGAGCAGTACTTC
CASKGGAGGYEQYF
>TRBV11-3|TRBJ2-5|-|once
TGTGCCAGCAGCCCCGGGAGTTCTGTTGAGACCCAGTACTTC
CASSPGSSVETQYF
>TRBV10-3|TRBJ1-2|TRBD1|-
TGTGCCATCAGTGAGTTCGGGACAGGGGACTATGGCTACACCTTC
CAISEFGTGDYGYTF
>TRBV6-1|TRBJ1-1|-|-
TGTGCCAGCAGTGAGTATTTCTGGGGGAACACTGAAGCTTTCTTT
CASSEYFWGNTEAFF
>TRBV2|TRBJ1-6|TRBD1|-
TGTGCCAGCAGTGCTGAAGGACAGGCGTATACACCCCTCCACTTT
CASSAEGQAYTPLHF
>TRBV6-6|TRBJ2-7|TRBD2|-
TGTGCCAGCAGTTCACTAGCGGGAGGCTACGAGCAGTACTTC
CASSSLAGGYEQYF
>TRBV11-3|TRBJ2-2|-|-
TGTGCCAGCAGCTTGCGGGACCCCGGGGAGCTGTTTTTT
CASSLRDPGELFF
>TRBV10-3|TRBJ2-7|TRBD1|-
TGTGCCATCACTACGGACAGGGTCGAGCAGTACTTC
CAITTDRVEQYF